The text below deals with one T cell receptor beta chain. It lacks a known antigen. No clone much larger than this one lies a single base away; base qualities are absent. From the cysteine through the phenylalanine, the CDR3 covers 14 amino acids. Only the CDR3 region is kept as DNA, spanning 42 bases read in frame from base 1. The germline V gene (reference sequence) sets CDR1 to SGHAT and CDR2 to FQDESV. V is pared back by 3 bases and J by 7 bases, with 13 bases lying between the germline termini. This sample is drawn from a study of blood T cell repertoires in COVID-19 (TCRdb year 2020). In the study overall: Collaborator samples came from the United States, Italy and Spain and covered acute and convalescent phases of COVID-19. Nearly every sample came with metadata listing a de-identified subject ID, COVID-19 status, age in years and sex. The repertoires were made available in a free public database intended to serve as a resource for research on the immune response to SARS-CoV-2. Subjects who had been exposed to COVID-19, were actively infected with it, or had recovered from it provided the deeply sampled blood TCRbeta repertoires that made up the dataset. The material from the prospective study consisted of cDNA or gDNA derived from T cells, B-cell-depleted T cells, or PBMCs. HLA class I and class II types, where available, came from metadata supplied by the sample provider rather than from assay-based typing. The samples were drawn from the first 160 participants of the ongoing ImmuneRACE study and from 1,254 subjects provided by 6 global collaborators.

Collaborating institutions collected whole blood in K2EDTA tubes following their own protocols. For TCRbeta analysis, collaborator samples were shipped as frozen whole blood, as isolated PBMCs, or as DNA extracted from either sample type. The immunoSEQ Assay, a bias-controlled multiplex PCR, was used to amplify TCRbeta CDR3 regions from genomic DNA. On the study's bioinformatics: Nucleated cell counts per sample were estimated from amplification of reference gene primers within the assay. To quantify the absolute abundance of each unique TCRbeta CDR3 rearrangement, sequence reads were collapsed and filtered. For each sample, productive Simpson clonality was calculated as the square root of Simpson's diversity index across productive rearrangements. Not all clones reach the TCRdb copy of this immuneACCESS table, which keeps in-frame sequences only. Checked studies attribute under half of the gap to unresolved V genes and leave the rest unexplained. V and J calls and clone size follow that table, whereas D and trimming were derived from the DNA. This sample gives roughly 87,000 clones in total; about nine tenths of them show up just once. The top ten clones comprise roughly 0.43% of the sample.

The full study reports these points: The amount of clinical and demographic metadata varied by source and participant and was provided uncurated.

The V and J genes are TRBV11-1 and TRBJ2-1; TRBD2 is a weak D gene call, 6 bases matching. Sequencing used peripheral blood. The sequence came from a man in his sixties with acute or convalescent COVID-19. The bases are TGTGCCAGCAGCTTGGGACTCCCCGGGAATGAGCAGTTCTTC. It specifies CASSLGLPGNEQFF.